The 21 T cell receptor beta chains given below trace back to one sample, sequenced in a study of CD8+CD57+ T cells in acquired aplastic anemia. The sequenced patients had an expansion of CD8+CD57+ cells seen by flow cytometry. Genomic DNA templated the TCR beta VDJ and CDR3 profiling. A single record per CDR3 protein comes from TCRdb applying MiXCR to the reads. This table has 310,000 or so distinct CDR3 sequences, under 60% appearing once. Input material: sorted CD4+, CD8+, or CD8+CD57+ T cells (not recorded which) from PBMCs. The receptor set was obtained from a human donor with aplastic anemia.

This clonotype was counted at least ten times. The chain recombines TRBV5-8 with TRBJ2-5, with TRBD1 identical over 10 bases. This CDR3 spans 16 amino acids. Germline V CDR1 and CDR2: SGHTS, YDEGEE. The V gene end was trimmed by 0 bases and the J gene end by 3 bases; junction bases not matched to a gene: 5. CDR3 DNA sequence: TGTGCCAGCAGCTTGGGGGGGGGACAGGGGAAAGAGACCCAGTACTTC. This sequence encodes CASSLGGGQGKETQYF. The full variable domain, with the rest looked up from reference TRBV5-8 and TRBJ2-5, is EAGVTQSPTHLIKTRGQQATLRCSPISGHTSVYWYQQALGLGLQFLLWYDEGEERNRGNFPPRFSGRQFPNYSSELNVNALELEDSALYLCASSLGGGQGKETQYFGPGTRLLVL.

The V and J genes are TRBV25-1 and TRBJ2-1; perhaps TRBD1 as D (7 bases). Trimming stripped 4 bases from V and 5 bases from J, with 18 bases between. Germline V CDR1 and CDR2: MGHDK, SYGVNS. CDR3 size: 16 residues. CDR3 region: CASSAPQGGRDNEQFF. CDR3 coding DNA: TGTGCCAGCAGTGCACCTCAGGGGGGCAGGGACAATGAGCAGTTCTTC. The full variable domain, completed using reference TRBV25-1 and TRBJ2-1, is EADIYQTPRYLVIGTGKKITLECSQTMGHDKMYWYQQDPGMELHLIHYSYGVNSTEKGDLSSESTVSRIRTEHFPLTLESARPSHTSQYLCASSAPQGGRDNEQFFGPGTRLTVL.

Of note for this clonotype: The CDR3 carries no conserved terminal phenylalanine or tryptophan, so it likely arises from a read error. The CDR3 loop is CASRVDNTNNSPLHS. The DNA of the CDR3 is TGTGCCAGTAGAGTTGACAACACGAATAATTCACCCCTCCACTCT. V is TRBV2 and J is TRBJ1-6; no definite D call. The CDR3 totals 15 residues. Trimming shortened V by 9 bases and J by 5 bases, and 17 bases separated the two germline ends. Germline lookup yields CDR1 SNHLY and CDR2 FYNNEI.

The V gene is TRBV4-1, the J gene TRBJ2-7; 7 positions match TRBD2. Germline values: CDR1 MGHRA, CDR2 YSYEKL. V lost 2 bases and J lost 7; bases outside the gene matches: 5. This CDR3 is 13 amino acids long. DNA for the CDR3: TGCGCCAGCAGCCAATGGGGGGGAGGTGAGCAGTACTTC. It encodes CASSQWGGGEQYF.

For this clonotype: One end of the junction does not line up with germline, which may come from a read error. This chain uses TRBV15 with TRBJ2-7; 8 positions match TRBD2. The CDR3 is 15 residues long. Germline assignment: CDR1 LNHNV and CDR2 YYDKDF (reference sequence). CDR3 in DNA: TGTGACACCAGCAGAGGAGGACTAGCTTCCTACGAGCAGTACTTC. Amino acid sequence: CDTSRGGLASYEQYF. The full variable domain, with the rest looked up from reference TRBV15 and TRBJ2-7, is DAMVIQNPRYQVTQFGKPVTLSCSQTLNHNVMYWYQQKSSQAPKLLFHYYDKDFNNEADTPDNFQSRRPNTSFCFLDIRSPGLGDTAMYLCDTSRGGLASYEQYFGPGTRLTVT.

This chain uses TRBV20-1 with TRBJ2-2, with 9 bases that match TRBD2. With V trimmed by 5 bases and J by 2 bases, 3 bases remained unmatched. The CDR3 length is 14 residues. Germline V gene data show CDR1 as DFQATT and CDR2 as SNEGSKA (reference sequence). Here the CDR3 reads CSAFSGGNTGELFF. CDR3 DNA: TGCAGTGCTTTTAGCGGGGGAAACACCGGGGAGCTGTTTTTT.

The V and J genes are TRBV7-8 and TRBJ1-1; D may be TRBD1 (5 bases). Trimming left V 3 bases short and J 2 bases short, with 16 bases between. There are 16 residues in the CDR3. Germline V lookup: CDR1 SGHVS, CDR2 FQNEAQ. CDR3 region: CASSLGEATRNTEAFF. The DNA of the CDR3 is TGTGCCAGCAGCTTGGGGGAGGCAACCAGAAACACTGAAGCTTTCTTT.

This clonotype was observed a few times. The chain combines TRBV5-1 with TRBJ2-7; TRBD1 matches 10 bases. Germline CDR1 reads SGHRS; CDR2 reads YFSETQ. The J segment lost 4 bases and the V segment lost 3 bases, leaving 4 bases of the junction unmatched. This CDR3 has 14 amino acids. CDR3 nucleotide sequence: TGCGCCAGCAGCTCGGGGACAGGGGTATACGAGCAGTACTTC. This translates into CASSSGTGVYEQYF.

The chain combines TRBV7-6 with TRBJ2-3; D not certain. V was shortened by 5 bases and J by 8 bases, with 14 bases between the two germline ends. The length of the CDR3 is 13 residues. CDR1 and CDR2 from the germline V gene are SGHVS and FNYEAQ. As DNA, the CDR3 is TGTGCCAGCAGCGCCCCTCTCAGTGTTACGCAGTATTTT. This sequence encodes CASSAPLSVTQYF.

CDR3: CASSQTGDAQHF. The CDR3 coding sequence is TGTGCCAGCAGTCAGACAGGTGACGCCCAGCATTTT. J is TRBJ1-5 and V is TRBV7-9; D possibly corresponds to TRBD1 (6 bases). Trimming took off 6 bases at V and 11 bases at J, with 14 bases between the two ends. The V gene's germline CDR1 is SEHNR and CDR2 FQNEAQ (reference sequence). The length of the CDR3 is 12 residues.

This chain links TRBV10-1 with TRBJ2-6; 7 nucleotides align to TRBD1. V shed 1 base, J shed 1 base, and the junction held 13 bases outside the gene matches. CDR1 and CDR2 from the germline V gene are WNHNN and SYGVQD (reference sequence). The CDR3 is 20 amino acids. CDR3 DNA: TGCGCCAGCAGTGAGTATCGAGGGGGCAAAGTTTGTTCTGGGGCCAACGTCCTGACTTTC. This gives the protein CASSEYRGGKVCSGANVLTF.

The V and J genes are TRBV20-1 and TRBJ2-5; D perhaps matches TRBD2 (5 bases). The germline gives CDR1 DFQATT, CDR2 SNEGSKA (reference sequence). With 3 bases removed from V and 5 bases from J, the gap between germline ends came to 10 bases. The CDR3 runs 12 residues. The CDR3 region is CSASTGSETQYF. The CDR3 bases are TGCAGTGCTAGTACGGGGTCCGAGACCCAGTACTTC.

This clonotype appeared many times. CDR3 DNA sequence: TGTGCCAGCAGCTTAGTAGGGTTGGCTGGAAACACCATATATTTT. Translating it yields CASSLVGLAGNTIYF. The genes are TRBV5-6 and TRBJ1-3; D remains ambiguous. V was pared by 2 bases and J by 2 bases, with 11 bases between. The CDR3 is 15 amino acids. From germline, CDR1 is SGHDT and CDR2 YYEEEE.

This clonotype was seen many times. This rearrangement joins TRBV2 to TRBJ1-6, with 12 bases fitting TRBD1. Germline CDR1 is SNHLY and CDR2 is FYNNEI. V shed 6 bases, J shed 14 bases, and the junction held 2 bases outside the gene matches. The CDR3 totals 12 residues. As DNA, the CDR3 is TGTGCCAGCAGGGGGACAGGGGGCTCCCTCCACTTT. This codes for CASRGTGGSLHF.

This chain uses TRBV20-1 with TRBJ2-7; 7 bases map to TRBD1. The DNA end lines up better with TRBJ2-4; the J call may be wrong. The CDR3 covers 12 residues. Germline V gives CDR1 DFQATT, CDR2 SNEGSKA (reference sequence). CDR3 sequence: CSALSGQAIQYF. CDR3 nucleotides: TGCAGTGCTCTATCCGGACAGGCCATTCAGTACTTC.

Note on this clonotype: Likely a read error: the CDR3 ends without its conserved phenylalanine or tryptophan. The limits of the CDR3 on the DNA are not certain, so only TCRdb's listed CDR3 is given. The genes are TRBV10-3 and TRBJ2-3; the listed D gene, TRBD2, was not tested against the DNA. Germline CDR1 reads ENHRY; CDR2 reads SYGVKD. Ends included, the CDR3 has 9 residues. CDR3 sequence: CAISVGLAG.

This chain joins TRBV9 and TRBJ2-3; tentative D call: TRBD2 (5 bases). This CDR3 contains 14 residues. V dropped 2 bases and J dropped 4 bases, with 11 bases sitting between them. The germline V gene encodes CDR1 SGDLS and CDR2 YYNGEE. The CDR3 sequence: CASSVPDGADTQYF. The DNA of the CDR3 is TGTGCCAGCAGCGTTCCCGACGGGGCAGATACGCAGTATTTT.

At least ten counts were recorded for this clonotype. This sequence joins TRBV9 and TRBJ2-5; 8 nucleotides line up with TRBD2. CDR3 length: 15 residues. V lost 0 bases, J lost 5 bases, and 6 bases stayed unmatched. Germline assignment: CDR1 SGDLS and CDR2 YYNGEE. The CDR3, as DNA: TGTGCCAGCAGCGTAGCGGGGGGGCCTATTGAGACCCAGTACTTC. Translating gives CASSVAGGPIETQYF. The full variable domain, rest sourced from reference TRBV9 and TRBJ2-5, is DSGVTQTPKHLITATGQRVTLRCSPRSGDLSVYWYQQSLDQGLQFLIQYYNGEERAKGNILERFSAQQFPDLHSELNLSSLELGDSALYFCASSVAGGPIETQYFGPGTRLLVL.

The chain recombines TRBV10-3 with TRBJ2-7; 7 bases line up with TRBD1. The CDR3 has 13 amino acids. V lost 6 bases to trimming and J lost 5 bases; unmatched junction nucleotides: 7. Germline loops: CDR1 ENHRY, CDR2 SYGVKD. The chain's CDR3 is CAISRQGSDEQYF. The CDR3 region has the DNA TGTGCCATCAGCAGACAGGGTAGCGACGAGCAGTACTTC.

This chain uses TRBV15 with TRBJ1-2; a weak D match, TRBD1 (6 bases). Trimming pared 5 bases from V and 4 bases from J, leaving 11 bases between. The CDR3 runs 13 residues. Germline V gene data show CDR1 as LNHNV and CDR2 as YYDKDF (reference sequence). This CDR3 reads CATSDRSSYGYTF. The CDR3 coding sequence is TGTGCCACCAGCGACAGGTCTAGCTATGGCTACACCTTC.

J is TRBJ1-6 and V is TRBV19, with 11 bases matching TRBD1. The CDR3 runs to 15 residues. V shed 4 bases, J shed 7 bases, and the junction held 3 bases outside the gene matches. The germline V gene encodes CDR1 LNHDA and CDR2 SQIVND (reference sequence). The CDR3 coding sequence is TGTGCCAGTAGTAACGGACAGGGGGCGAATTCACCCCTCCACTTT. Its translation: CASSNGQGANSPLHF.